This TCR beta chain was identified in a study of read filtering for tumor transcriptome and immune sequencing. Study-wide context: Mean patient age was roughly 66 years, range about 47 to 85; approximately 17 male, roughly 14 female.

Every patient had bone marrow sampled while the disease was active. Molecular barcoded adaptors covering alpha/delta and beta/gamma chains were used on about 0.4 ug RNA. From the reads, TCRdb called clonotypes with MiXCR, one entry per CDR3 protein. The profile shows more than 30,000 distinct CDR3 sequences, around 15% of them singletons. This clonotype was seen ten or more times. Its antigen is unidentified. The study, taken as a whole, reports: Without single-read clonotypes, shared clonotype proportions correlated more between IR-seq and RNA-seq. The sorted CD138-negative fraction was a mixed bone marrow immune population, not purified T cells.

The germline gives CDR1 MNHEY, CDR2 SVGAGI. CDR3 size: 13 residues. V lost 6 bases to trimming and J lost 5 bases, with 13 bases between them. This rearrangement joins TRBV6-5 to TRBJ2-5; D remains ambiguous. Sequencing used a population of CD138-negative cells sorted from bone marrow. This sequence was found in a donor at least 40 years old with multiple myeloma. In DNA, the CDR3 is TGTGCCAGCAGGGACGTAGGACGGGAGACCCAGTACTTC. Protein product: CASRDVGRETQYF.